This TCR beta chain was sequenced in a study of T cell responses to AZD1222 COVID-19 vaccine. Study-level findings and limits: Repertoires were collected only later (after the peak T cell response had occurred). Mostly white British, mostly female donors; authors suggested clonal diversity may be underestimated. At baseline, just six or seven AZD1222 recipients tested seropositive.

CDR3 length: 17 amino acids. After removal of 4 bases from V and 1 base from J, the junction contained 7 bases not matched to a gene. Germline CDR1 SNHLY, CDR2 FYNNEI. Of note for this clone: The antigen is unknown.

TCRdb's copy holds only in-frame clones and misses some; the assay was immunoSEQ multiplex PCR. The sample has 130,000 or so clones, 85% to 95% seen once. This receptor was taken from an adult in good health. Sequencing used peripheral blood, obtained on day 0 of AZD1222 vaccination. V usage is TRBV2 and J usage is TRBJ2-1, with 10 bases matching TRBD2. The CDR3: CASSGLAGYPSYNEQFF. In nucleotides, the CDR3 is TGTGCCAGCAGTGGACTAGCGGGTTACCCTTCCTACAATGAGCAGTTCTTC.